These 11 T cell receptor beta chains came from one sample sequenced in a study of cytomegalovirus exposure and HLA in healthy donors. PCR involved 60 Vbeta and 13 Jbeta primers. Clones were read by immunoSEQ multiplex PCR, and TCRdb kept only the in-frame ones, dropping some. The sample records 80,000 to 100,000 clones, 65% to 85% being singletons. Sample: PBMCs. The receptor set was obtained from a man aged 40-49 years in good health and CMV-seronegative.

The CDR3 here is CASSPRRIFNSPLHF. The CDR3 DNA reads as TGTGCCAGCAGTCCCCGCAGGATCTTCAATTCACCCCTCCACTTT. J is TRBJ1-6 and V is TRBV28; no definite D call. V lost 5 bases and J lost 7, with 15 bases in between. The CDR3 totals 15 residues. CDR1 MDHEN and CDR2 SYDVKM come from the germline V gene.

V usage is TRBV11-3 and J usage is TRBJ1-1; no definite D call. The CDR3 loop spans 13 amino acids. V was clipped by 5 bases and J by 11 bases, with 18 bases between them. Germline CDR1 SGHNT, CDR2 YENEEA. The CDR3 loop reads CASSPYREGSAFF. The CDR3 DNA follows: TGTGCCAGCAGCCCATACCGGGAGGGCTCCGCTTTCTTT.

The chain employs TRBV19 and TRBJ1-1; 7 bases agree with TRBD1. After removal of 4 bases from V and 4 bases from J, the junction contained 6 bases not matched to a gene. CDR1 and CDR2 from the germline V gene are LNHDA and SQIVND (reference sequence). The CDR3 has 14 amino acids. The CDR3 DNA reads TGTGCCAGTAGTACCCGGACAGGAAGCACTGAAGCTTTCTTT. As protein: CASSTRTGSTEAFF.

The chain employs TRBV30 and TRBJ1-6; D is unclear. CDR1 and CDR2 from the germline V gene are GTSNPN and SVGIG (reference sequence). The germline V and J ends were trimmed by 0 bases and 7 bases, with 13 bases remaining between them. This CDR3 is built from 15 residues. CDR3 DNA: TGTGCCTGGAGTGTACCGGCCGGCGGGAATTCACCCCTCCACTTT. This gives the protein CAWSVPAGGNSPLHF.

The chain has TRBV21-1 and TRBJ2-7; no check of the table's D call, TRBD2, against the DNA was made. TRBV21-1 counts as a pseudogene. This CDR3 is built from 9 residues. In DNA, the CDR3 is TGTGCCAGCATCCCCGAGGAGTACTTC. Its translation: CASIPEEYF.

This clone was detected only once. The CDR3 DNA reads as TGTGCCAGCAGCGTAACAGGGAGTTACGAGCAGTACTTC. This sequence encodes CASSVTGSYEQYF. The chain combines TRBV5-6 with TRBJ2-7, with D maybe TRBD1 (6 bases). CDR3 size: 13 residues. V lost 4 bases, J lost 4 bases, and 12 bases lay in between. Looked up from germline, CDR1 is SGHDT and CDR2 is YYEEEE.

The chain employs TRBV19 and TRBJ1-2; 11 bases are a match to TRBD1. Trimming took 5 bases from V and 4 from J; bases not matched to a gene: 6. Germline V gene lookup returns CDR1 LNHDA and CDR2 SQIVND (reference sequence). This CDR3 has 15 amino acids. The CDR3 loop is CASSGQGAPGYGYTF. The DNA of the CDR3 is TGTGCCAGTAGTGGACAGGGGGCCCCCGGCTATGGCTACACCTTC.

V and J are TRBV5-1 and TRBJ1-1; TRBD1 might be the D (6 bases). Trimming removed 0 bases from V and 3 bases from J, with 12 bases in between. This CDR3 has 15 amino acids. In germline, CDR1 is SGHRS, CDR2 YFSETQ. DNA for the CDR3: TGCGCCAGCAGCTTGGAGGGGGTCTTGGACACTGAAGCTTTCTTT. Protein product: CASSLEGVLDTEAFF. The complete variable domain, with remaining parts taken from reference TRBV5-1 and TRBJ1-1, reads KAGVTQTPRYLIKTRGQQVTLSCSPISGHRSVSWYQQTPGQGLQFLFEYFSETQRNKGNFPGRFSGRQFSNSRSEMNVSTLELGDSALYLCASSLEGVLDTEAFFGQGTRLTVV.

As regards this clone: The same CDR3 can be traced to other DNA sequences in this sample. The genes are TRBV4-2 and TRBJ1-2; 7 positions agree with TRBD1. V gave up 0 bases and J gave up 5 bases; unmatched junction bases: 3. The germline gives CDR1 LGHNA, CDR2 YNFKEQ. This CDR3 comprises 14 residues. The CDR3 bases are TGTGCCAGCAGCCAAGATACAGGGGATTATGGCTACACCTTC. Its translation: CASSQDTGDYGYTF.

The CDR3 sequence: CASSPTGVHREKLFF. The CDR3 DNA follows: TGTGCCAGTAGTCCTACAGGGGTACATCGTGAAAAACTGTTTTTT. V is TRBV19 and J is TRBJ1-4; 7 nucleotides match TRBD1. Germline CDR1 and CDR2: LNHDA and SQIVND (reference sequence). The ends lost 5 bases at V and 7 bases at J; junction bases unmatched: 10. The CDR3 totals 15 residues.

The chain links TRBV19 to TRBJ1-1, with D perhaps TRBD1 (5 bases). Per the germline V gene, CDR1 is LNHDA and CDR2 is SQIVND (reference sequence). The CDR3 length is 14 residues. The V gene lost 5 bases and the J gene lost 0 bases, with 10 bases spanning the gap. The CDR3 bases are TGTGCCAGTAGTCAGCGGGGCGTGAACACTGAAGCTTTCTTT. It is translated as CASSQRGVNTEAFF.